This is a list of T cell receptor beta chains from one sample in a study. TCRdb re-called the 5' RACE reads through MiXCR, storing one row per CDR3 protein. This table holds 50,000 to 70,000 distinct CDR3 sequences, under 25% found once. Sequencing was performed on tumor-infiltrating Tregs sorted from the breast tumor. Every receptor here comes from a female donor with breast cancer. Each CDR3 is given with its conserved first and last residue. The order of the fields is J gene, CDR3 length, V gene, CDR3 protein.

TRBJ1-5	16	TRBV12-3/TRBV12-4	CASSLAGPYSNQPQHF
TRBJ1-6	16	TRBV6-5	CASSRQGAEYNSPLHF
TRBJ2-2	14	TRBV4-2	CASSQSGLSGELFF
TRBJ2-4	16	TRBV20-1	CSTDPTPGGAKNIQYF
TRBJ2-5	12	TRBV6-6	CASREDQETQYF
TRBJ2-7	14	TRBV7-8	CASSPGWTGTEQYF
TRBJ1-2	14	TRBV5-4	CASSLNGRNYGYTF
TRBJ2-4	15	TRBV12-3/TRBV12-4	CASSRTLGLGNIQYF
TRBJ1-1	15	TRBV4-2	CASSQDPSSLTEAFF
TRBJ1-1	13	TRBV24-1	CATSDWKNTEAFF
TRBJ1-2	15	TRBV2	CAGSEALTGAVGYTF
TRBJ1-2	16	TRBV7-2	CASSFVGTGNNYGYTF
TRBJ2-1	14	TRBV7-2	CASSLGLAGNEQFF
TRBJ1-5	15	TRBV29-1	CSVVFGGQGNQPQHF
TRBJ2-7	17	TRBV4-1	CAGSQVSGLASTYEQYF
TRBJ1-5	17	TRBV4-1	CASSQEVAGSSNQPQHF
TRBJ2-7	16	TRBV4-1	CASSQGGLAGLQEQYF
TRBJ2-7	13	TRBV28	CASSFVRPNEQYF
TRBJ2-3	15	TRBV4-1	CASSFTGGGTDTQYF
TRBJ2-7	15	TRBV27	CASGYISSGSGEQYF
TRBJ1-1	14	TRBV7-9	CASTPAGGETEAFF
TRBJ1-1	13	TRBV20-1	CSASKTDRGNAFF
TRBJ2-3	16	TRBV20-1	CSPSLVAGGEPDTQYF
TRBJ2-2	15	TRBV5-6	CASSFWDRGAGELFF
TRBJ1-5	16	TRBV6-1	CASNTGQGATNQPQHF
TRBJ1-2	13	TRBV27	CASSSTGGYGYTF
TRBJ2-2	14	TRBV7-9	CASSPTVNTGELFF
TRBJ2-5	15	TRBV7-2	CASSLATAGSETQYF
TRBJ2-1	15	TRBV7-8	CASSISGPSYNEQFF
TRBJ1-5	13	TRBV28	CASSLYGSQPQHF
TRBJ2-7	15	TRBV6-2/TRBV6-3	CASSYRDTSSYEQYF
TRBJ2-1	16	TRBV20-1	CSARNQRTSPFNEQFF
TRBJ2-5	14	TRBV19	CASSTSGRGETQYF
TRBJ2-6	15	TRBV7-2	CASSAGRSGANVLTF
TRBJ1-5	14	TRBV19	CASNKNAGQQPQHF
TRBJ2-5	15	TRBV7-6	CASSWGTGGQETQYF
TRBJ1-2	15	TRBV5-1	CASSFGTAANYGYTF
TRBJ1-2	14	TRBV7-9	CASTPGGYDYGYTF
TRBJ2-7	12	TRBV20-1	CSAFWRGYEQYF